This TCR beta chain was found in a study of CD8 T cells in ankylosing spondylitis. Findings of the study overall: Earlier work had already found some motif variants in reactive arthritis synovial fluid and blood. Disease-associated clones were CD8+ and fairly uncommon in peripheral blood. The clones that were linked to disease were reported to be significantly enriched in matched synovial fluid samples from ankylosing spondylitis patients. Blood of patients with ankylosing spondylitis appeared to be characterized by a TCR beta motif of several highly homologous variants.

With molecular barcodes, quantitative 5'-RACE was used to make the TCR beta libraries. A single record per CDR3 protein comes from TCRdb applying MiXCR to the 5' RACE reads. The data hold roughly 370,000 distinct CDR3 sequences, with around 22% observed a single time. Concerning this clonotype: Its antigen is undetermined.

Germline CDR1 reads WSHSY; CDR2 reads SAAADI. The germline V and J ends were trimmed by 7 bases and 5 bases, with 14 bases remaining between them. This CDR3 is built from 13 residues. The rearrangement joins TRBV10-2 to TRBJ1-1; D unclear. This sequence originates from a male donor with ankylosing spondylitis. The sample taken for sequencing was blood, either unsorted or a sorted T cell fraction (not recorded which). The CDR3 nucleotides read TGCGCCAGCACCATATCGGGCGAGACTGAAGCTTTCTTT. Its protein is CASTISGETEAFF.